This T cell receptor (beta chain) comes out of a study of blood T cell repertoires in COVID-19 (dated by TCRdb to the early 2020s). Notes on the research overall: Samples from collaborators originated in the United States, Italy and Spain and spanned both the acute and convalescent phases of COVID-19. The material from the prospective study consisted of cDNA or gDNA derived from T cells, B-cell-depleted T cells, or PBMCs. The dataset comprised deeply sampled blood TCRbeta repertoires from subjects exposed to, actively infected with, or recovered from COVID-19. The repertoires were released in a freely available public database meant as a resource for research on the immune response to SARS-CoV-2. The samples were drawn from the first 160 participants of the ongoing ImmuneRACE study and from 1,254 subjects provided by 6 global collaborators. The sample metadata nearly always contained a de-identified subject ID, COVID-19 status, age in years and sex. Where available, HLA class I and class II types were obtained from metadata supplied by the sample provider rather than from assay-based typing. Overall study results and their limits: How much clinical and demographic metadata was included differed by source and by participant, and the metadata was provided uncurated.

From cysteine to phenylalanine, the CDR3 is 14 amino acids long. Kept here is only the CDR3 DNA, which spans 42 bases and is read in frame from base 1. From the germline V gene (reference sequence), CDR1 is SGHNT and CDR2 is YYREEE. The junction shows trimming of 10 bases on V and 2 bases on J, and the gene matches do not reach 9 bases of it. Points on this clone: Its antigen remains undetermined. No quality values exist for individual bases; no much larger clone is one base distant.

TCRbeta CDR3 regions were amplified from genomic DNA using the immunoSEQ Assay, a bias-controlled multiplex PCR. The published analysis was carried out like this. Nucleated cell counts per sample were estimated from amplification of reference gene primers within the assay. To quantify the absolute abundance of each unique TCRbeta CDR3 rearrangement, sequence reads were collapsed and filtered. Productive Simpson clonality was computed per sample as the square root of Simpson's diversity index over productive rearrangements. Not all clones reach the TCRdb copy of this immuneACCESS table, which keeps in-frame sequences only. Checked studies attribute under half of the gap to unresolved V genes and leave the rest unexplained. That table furnishes V, J and clone size, whereas the DNA furnished D and trimming. Present in this sample are tens of thousands of clones, about nine tenths of which were seen just once. The ten most abundant clones make up about 0.83% of the sample.

Collaborating institutions collected whole blood in K2EDTA tubes following their own protocols. For TCRbeta analysis, collaborators shipped samples in one of three forms: frozen whole blood, isolated PBMCs, or DNA extracted from either of those sample types. Sequencing input: peripheral blood. The TCR originated in an elderly woman with acute or convalescent COVID-19. Here the chain combines TRBV5-4 and TRBJ2-5, with TRBD2 matching 9 junction bases. CDR3 loop: CAGNRRGGQETQYF. The sequence in DNA is TGTGCCGGCAACCGGCGGGGGGGACAAGAGACCCAGTACTTC.